A selection of T cell receptor beta chains follows, all from one sample in a study of blood T cell repertoires in COVID-19. The table came from immunoSEQ multiplex PCR; TCRdb's copy has only in-frame clones and leaves some out. The sample contains around 78,000 clones, 75% to 90% of which appear only once. Sequenced input: peripheral blood. The receptors come from a man aged 50-59 years with active COVID-19. CDR3s include the opening cysteine and the closing phenylalanine or tryptophan. D genes are given only for firm matches. Size is omitted from some rows. Given values are once, few, many or a class for expanded clones.

abundance	v_gene	d_gene	j_gene	CDR3nt	CDR3aa
NA	TRBV5-1	NA	TRBJ2-3	TGCGCCAGCAGGCCCGGGTCAGGGAGCACAGATACGCAGTATTTT	CASRPGSGSTDTQYF
NA	TRBV3-1/TRBV3-2	TRBD2	TRBJ2-1	TGTGCCAGCAGCCAAGGGGGAGGACTAGCGGGGCAAAGCTCCTACAATGAGCAGTTCTTC	CASSQGGGLAGQSSYNEQFF
few	TRBV10-2	NA	TRBJ1-2	TGCGCCAGCAGTGATCAGGCCAATACTAACTATGGCTACACCTTC	CASSDQANTNYGYTF
few	TRBV19	NA	TRBJ1-1	TGTGCCAGTAGTATAGTCCTCGGGGGATTGAACACTGAAGCTTTCTTT	CASSIVLGGLNTEAFF
NA	TRBV19	NA	TRBJ1-2	TGTGCCAGTAGTATGGTAGCCGGGGGTCAGGAAGGCTACACCTTC	CASSMVAGGQEGYTF
NA	TRBV5-4	NA	TRBJ1-1	TGTGCCAGCAGCTCCATGGGCCAGGGAAATGAAGCTTTCTTT	CASSSMGQGNEAFF
NA	TRBV2	TRBD1	TRBJ1-5	TGTGCCAGCAGTTCGGACAGGGGAAATCAGCCCCAGCATTTT	CASSSDRGNQPQHF
NA	TRBV27	TRBD1	TRBJ2-3	TGTGCCAGTAGGACAGGGGGAGTGGGCACAGATACGCAGTATTTT	CASRTGGVGTDTQYF
NA	TRBV9	TRBD2	TRBJ2-1	TGTGCCAGCAGCGTAGAGTCTAGCGGGGACAATGAGCAGTTCTTC	CASSVESSGDNEQFF
NA	TRBV3-1/TRBV3-2	NA	TRBJ1-2	TGTGCCAGCAGCCAAAGGCCTGCCCTGGGGGGTTACACCTTC	CASSQRPALGGYTF
NA	TRBV28	TRBD1	TRBJ1-4	TGTGCCAGCAGTGTACAGGGGGATAATGAAAAACTGTTTTTT	CASSVQGDNEKLFF
NA	TRBV7-9	NA	TRBJ2-3	TGTGCCAGCACCCCCGAAGGGGGGGCCAAAGATACGCAGTATTTT	CASTPEGGAKDTQYF
NA	TRBV19	TRBD2	TRBJ2-3	TGTGCCAGTAGTTTCTCTAGCGGGGGCAGCACAGATACGCAGTATTTT	CASSFSSGGSTDTQYF
NA	TRBV6-5	NA	TRBJ1-2	TGTGCCAGCACCGACAGCCTGGCCTATGGCTACACCTTC	CASTDSLAYGYTF
NA	TRBV7-2	TRBD1	TRBJ1-5	TGTGCCAGCAGTCCGACAGGGGGCTGGAGTCAGCCCCAGCATTTT	CASSPTGGWSQPQHF
NA	TRBV9	TRBD1	TRBJ2-2	TGTGCCAGCAGCCCCCTTAACAGGGGGGCCGGGGAGCTGTTTTTT	CASSPLNRGAGELFF
NA	TRBV12-1	NA	TRBJ2-3	TGTGCCAGCAGCCCGGGACTAGCGGGCCGCACAGATACGCAGTATTTT	CASSPGLAGRTDTQYF
NA	TRBV27	TRBD1	TRBJ1-2	TGTGCCAGCAGCGATTCGCCTGGGACAGCATATTTCAACTATGGCTACACCTTC	CASSDSPGTAYFNYGYTF
NA	TRBV12-3/TRBV12-4	TRBD2	TRBJ2-1	TGTGCCAGCACCCCGGGGGGGCCCGAGCAGTTCTTC	CASTPGGPEQFF
NA	TRBV29-1	NA	TRBJ2-1	TGCGGGGCAGAAGGGGCTTACTACAATGAGCAGTTCTTC	CGAEGAYYNEQFF
NA	TRBV24-1	TRBD2	TRBJ2-3	TGTGCCACCAGTGTAGGGACTAGCGGTTCAGATACGCAGTATTTT	CATSVGTSGSDTQYF
NA	TRBV19	TRBD1	TRBJ2-7	TGTGCCAGTAGTATTTATGGGCAGGGGGCCGAGCAGTACTTC	CASSIYGQGAEQYF
NA	TRBV25-1	NA	TRBJ1-6	TGTGCCAGCAGTGATTGGAGGGAATTTTCACCCCTCCACTTT	CASSDWREFSPLHF
NA	TRBV3-1/TRBV3-2	NA	TRBJ2-5	TGTGCCAGCAGCCAAGATCTAATGTCTAGCGCGTACCAAGAGACCCAGTACTTC	CASSQDLMSSAYQETQYF
NA	TRBV29-1	NA	TRBJ1-1	TGCAGCGCTTTACAGCCGAGAGGGTCTGAAGCTTTCTTT	CSALQPRGSEAFF
NA	TRBV24-1	NA	TRBJ2-2	TGTGCCACCAGTGAAACAGGGATCGGGGAGCTGTTTTTT	CATSETGIGELFF
NA	TRBV28	TRBD1	TRBJ2-7	TGTGCCAGCAGTTTATCGGGGGACAGGGGGTTTTACGAGCAGTACTTC	CASSLSGDRGFYEQYF
NA	TRBV5-4	NA	TRBJ2-3	TGTGCCAGCAGCCTAGTCACAGATACGCAGTATTTT	CASSLVTDTQYF
NA	TRBV7-2	NA	TRBJ1-5	TGTGCCAGCAGCTCCCAGGGGAGTCATGGCAATCAGCCCCAGCATTTT	CASSSQGSHGNQPQHF
NA	TRBV28	TRBD2	TRBJ2-3	TGTGCCAGCAGTCCCCCGACTAGCGGGTATAGCACAGATACGCAGTATTTT	CASSPPTSGYSTDTQYF
NA	TRBV11-2	TRBD1	TRBJ2-7	TGTGCCAGCAGCCCTATTGACAGGGGCCGGAGCTCCTACGAGCAGTACTTC	CASSPIDRGRSSYEQYF
NA	TRBV18	TRBD1	TRBJ2-7	TGTGCCAGCTCTCAAGGGACAGGGCCCTACGAGCAGTACTTC	CASSQGTGPYEQYF
NA	TRBV4-3	NA	TRBJ1-1	TGCGCCAGCAGCCCGATGACAGGCCAGAACACTGAAGCTTTCTTT	CASSPMTGQNTEAFF
NA	TRBV11-2	TRBD2	TRBJ2-6	TGTGCCAGCAGCTTAGTGGTGGTAGCGGGAGGATCTGGGGCCAACGTCCTGACTTTC	CASSLVVVAGGSGANVLTF
NA	TRBV9	NA	TRBJ2-3	TGTGCCAGCAGCGTAGGGCCAGATACGCAGTATTTT	CASSVGPDTQYF